This TCR beta chain was found in a study of vaccination and CD4 T cells after COVID-19. Study details: Convalescent donors were composed of six males and four females, of whom two were Hispanic. Points from the study as a whole: Convalescent patients had 304 of 307 vaccine-specific clones showing spike mono-reactivity.

Remarks on this clonotype: The antigen remains undetermined.

Once obtained from cultured CD4+ T cells, the DNA was sequenced using the Oncomine TCR Beta short-read assay. Investigators obtained genomic DNA by extraction from cultured CD4+ T cells. TCRdb fed the PCR reads into MiXCR, producing one record per CDR3 protein. The table shows 20,000 to 25,000 distinct CDR3 sequences, with around 66% occurring only once. This CDR3 has 14 amino acids. Unmatched junction bases numbered 5, after V lost 4 bases and J lost 6 bases. Per germline, CDR1 MNHEY and CDR2 SMNVEV (reference sequence). Indicated treatment: approximately 9-day PBMC culture with coronavirus spike peptide pools or control peptides (ViraFEST assay). Cultures of PBMCs, 1.5 million to 2 million per well, were set up with roughly 10 IU/ml IL-2 and about 9.7 ug/ml peptide pools.

This clonotype was obtained from a human donor who received a COVID-19 vaccine. The sample consisted of CD4+ T cells from blood, cultured in vitro, taken after SARS-CoV-2 vaccination. The rearrangement uses TRBV27 and TRBJ1-4; 7 bases map to TRBD1. CDR3 in amino acids: CASSSGGTDEKLFF. DNA of the CDR3: TGTGCCAGCAGTTCAGGGGGAACCGATGAAAAACTGTTTTTT.